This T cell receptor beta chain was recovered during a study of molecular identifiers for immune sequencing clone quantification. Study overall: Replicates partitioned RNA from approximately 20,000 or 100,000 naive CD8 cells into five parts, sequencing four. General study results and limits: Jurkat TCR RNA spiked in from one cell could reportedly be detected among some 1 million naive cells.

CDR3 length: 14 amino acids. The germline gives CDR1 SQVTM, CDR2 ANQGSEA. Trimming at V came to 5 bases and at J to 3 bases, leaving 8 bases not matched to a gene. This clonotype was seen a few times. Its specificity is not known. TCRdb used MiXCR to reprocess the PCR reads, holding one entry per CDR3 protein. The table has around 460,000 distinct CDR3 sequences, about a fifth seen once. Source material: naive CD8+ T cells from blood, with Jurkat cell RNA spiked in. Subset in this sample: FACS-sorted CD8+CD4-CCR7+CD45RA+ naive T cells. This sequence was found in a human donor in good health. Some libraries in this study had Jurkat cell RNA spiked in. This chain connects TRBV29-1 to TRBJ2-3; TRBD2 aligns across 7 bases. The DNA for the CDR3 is TGCAGCGTTCAAGGCCACGGGGGGACAGATACGCAGTATTTT. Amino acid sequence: CSVQGHGGTDTQYF.